This T cell receptor (beta chain) was identified in a study of blood T cell repertoires in COVID-19. Overall study context: Whether acute or convalescent, the COVID-19 samples came from the United States, Italy and Spain. PBMCs, B-cell-depleted T cells, or T cells were the source of the cDNA or gDNA that made up the material.

Trimming removed 4 bases at V and 1 base at J, with 7 bases between. CDR1 is SGHRS, CDR2 YFSETQ, per germline. CDR3 length equals 13 residues. Methods used by the authors: Using reference gene primer amplification, nucleated cell counts were estimated. TCRdb's table, derived via immunoSEQ multiplex PCR, lists solely in-frame clones and lacks some. The D gene and trimming were derived from the DNA, and the V and J assignments and clone size from that table. In the table there are about 120,000 clones, around 82% of which are singletons. This clone was picked up a small number of times. The chain couples TRBV5-1 to TRBJ2-3; no reliable D call. This TCR was sampled from a human donor in a cohort sampled during active COVID-19. The sample consisted of peripheral blood. CDR3 coding DNA: TGCGCCAGCAGCGACCAGGGCACAGATACGCAGTATTTT. This codes for CASSDQGTDTQYF.